This T cell receptor beta chain was identified in a study of blood T cells in healthy people across ages. Overall study findings and caveats: Estimates of diversity drawn from one million T cells were considered underestimates.

It was with a sample-barcoded 5' primer and a J-beta primer mix that a second PCR of roughly 7 to 12 cycles was run. Each cDNA molecule was tagged by a template-switch adaptor with 12 random nucleotides. The study obtained at least 3 million CDR3-containing paired-end reads from every sample. Using its own MiXCR run on the 5' RACE reads, TCRdb lists one record per CDR3 protein. The sample yields fewer than 750,000 distinct CDR3 sequences, around half seen once. In each sample, at least 6 million PBMCs were isolated. This clonotype was observed many times. Its antigen is still unknown. The clonotype originates from a man aged 80 or over in good health. The specimen sequenced was blood.

CDR3 in amino acids: CASLPGGAYTDTQYF. In DNA, the CDR3 is TGTGCCAGCCTGCCGGGGGGGGCATACACAGATACGCAGTATTTT. This sequence joins TRBV6-6 and TRBJ2-3, with 8 bases matching TRBD2. Germline CDR1 reads MNHNY; CDR2 reads SVGAGI (reference sequence). CDR3 length equals 15 residues. The junction had 9 bases not matched to a gene; V was cut back by 8 bases and J by 2 bases.